This T cell receptor (beta chain) is drawn from a study of T cell responses to AZD1222 COVID-19 vaccine. General study results and limits: At study baseline, merely six AZD1222 recipients were seropositive. In a largely white British group with more females than males, clonal diversity was possibly underestimated.

Points on this clone: No antigen is known for it.

Produced via immunoSEQ multiplex PCR; TCRdb's table is partial and in-frame only. The sample lists roughly 250,000 clones, about 92% occurring once. This specimen was peripheral blood, taken on day 0 of AZD1222 vaccination. The sequence was obtained from an adult in good health.

Written as DNA, the CDR3 is TGTGCCAGCAGCCTAGCGGGGATTCCAGAGACCCAGTACTTC. It translates to CASSLAGIPETQYF. The genes are TRBV6-2 or TRBV6-3 and TRBJ2-5; TRBD2 agrees at 9 bases. CDR3 size: 14 residues. Germline V CDR1 and CDR2: MNHEY, SVGEGT. Germline trimming cut 6 bases from V and 4 bases from J; bases unmatched to any gene: 6.